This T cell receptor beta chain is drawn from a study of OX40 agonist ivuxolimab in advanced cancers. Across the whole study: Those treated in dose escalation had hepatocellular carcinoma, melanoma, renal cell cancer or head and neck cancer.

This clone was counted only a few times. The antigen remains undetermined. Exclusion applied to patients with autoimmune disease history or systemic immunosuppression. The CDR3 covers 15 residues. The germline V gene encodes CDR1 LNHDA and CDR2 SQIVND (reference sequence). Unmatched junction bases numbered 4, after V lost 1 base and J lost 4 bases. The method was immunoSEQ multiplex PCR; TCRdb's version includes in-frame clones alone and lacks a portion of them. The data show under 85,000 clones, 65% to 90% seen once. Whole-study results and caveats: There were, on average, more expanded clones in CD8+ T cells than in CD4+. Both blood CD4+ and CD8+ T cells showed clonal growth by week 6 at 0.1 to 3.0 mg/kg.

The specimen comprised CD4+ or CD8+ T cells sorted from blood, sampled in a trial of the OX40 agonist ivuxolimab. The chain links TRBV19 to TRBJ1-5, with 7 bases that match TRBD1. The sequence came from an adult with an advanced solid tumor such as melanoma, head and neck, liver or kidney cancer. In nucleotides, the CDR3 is TGTGCCAGTAGTATAGGGAGACAGGGTAATCAGCCCCAGCATTTT. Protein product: CASSIGRQGNQPQHF.